These 23 T cell receptor beta chains came from one sample sequenced in a study of monozygotic twins with inflammatory bowel disease. TCRdb reprocessed the 5' RACE reads and reports one entry per CDR3 protein, with no DNA. The repertoire shows 420,000 or so distinct CDR3 sequences; the top ten hold around 2.5%. The sequencing input was blood. The origin of the receptors is a human donor with ulcerative colitis or Crohn's disease, or a healthy co-twin of an affected twin (not recorded which).

The rearrangement joins TRBV27 to TRBJ2-7; TCRdb lists TRBD1, though no DNA is available to test this call. CDR1 and CDR2 from the germline V gene are MNHEY and SMNVEV (reference sequence). This CDR3 contains 17 residues. The CDR3 spells CASSLSPAGAQVYEQYF.

The gene calls are TRBV18 and TRBJ2-2; the D gene TCRdb calls, TRBD1, cannot be checked with no DNA. CDR1 is KGHSH and CDR2 is LQKENI in the germline V gene. The CDR3 totals 17 residues. CDR3 amino acids: CASSPATGGRGTGELFF. Complete variable domain (other parts from reference TRBV18 and TRBJ2-2): NAGVMQNPRHLVRRRGQEARLRCSPMKGHSHVYWYRQLPEEGLKFMVYLQKENIIDESGMPKERFSAEFPKEGPSILRIQQVVRGDSAAYFCASSPATGGRGTGELFFGEGSRLTVL.

V and J are TRBV6-2 or TRBV6-3 and TRBJ1-1; TCRdb proposes TRBD1, but this gene call is untestable without DNA. The CDR3 contains 13 residues. Germline CDR1 is MNHEY and CDR2 is SVGEGT. This CDR3 reads CASSYSKAGEAFF.

The CDR3 sequence is CASSPSHGTNTEAFF. The chain employs TRBV7-9 and TRBJ1-1. This CDR3 is built from 15 residues. Germline loops: CDR1 SEHNR, CDR2 FQNEAQ (reference sequence).

The rearrangement links TRBV3-1 to TRBJ2-7; no DNA is available, so the TRBD2 call from TCRdb remains unchecked. Germline values: CDR1 LGHDT, CDR2 YNNKEL (reference sequence). This CDR3 comprises 15 residues. The CDR3 spells CASSQVGTSAAEQYF.

V is TRBV10-3 and J is TRBJ1-5; with no DNA, the TCRdb D assignment of TRBD1 cannot be verified. The germline V gene encodes CDR1 ENHRY and CDR2 SYGVKD. This CDR3 is 15 amino acids long. CDR3 region: CAISAAGDSNQPQHF.

The V gene is TRBV11-2, the J gene TRBJ2-3. Germline CDR1 SGHAT, CDR2 FQNNGV. This CDR3 is built from 12 residues. The CDR3 reads CASSSLTDTQYF.

V and J are TRBV20-1 and TRBJ2-2; TCRdb lists TRBD2, though no DNA is available to test this call. From germline, CDR1 is DFQATT and CDR2 SNEGSKA (reference sequence). This CDR3 spans 15 amino acids. CDR3 sequence reads: CSAQPRGLGTGELFF.

The chain recombines TRBV20-1 with TRBJ1-2; TCRdb names TRBD1, which stays unverified in the absence of DNA. The germline V gene has CDR1 DFQATT and CDR2 SNEGSKA (reference sequence). The CDR3 covers 13 residues. CDR3 sequence: CSARRTGGPGYTF.

V and J are TRBV5-1 and TRBJ2-5; with no DNA, the TCRdb D assignment of TRBD2 cannot be verified. CDR3 length equals 16 residues. Germline CDR1 and CDR2: SGHRS and YFSETQ. This chain's CDR3 is CASSPLVQVLGETQYF.

The chain is built from TRBV7-9 and TRBJ2-1; TCRdb's D call, TRBD1, is unchecked because there is no DNA. The length of the CDR3 is 15 residues. Germline CDR1 SEHNR, CDR2 FQNEAQ (reference sequence). The CDR3 spells CASSTEDRGYNEQSF.

The chain has TRBV7-2 and TRBJ1-4; TCRdb's assignment of TRBD1 cannot be checked, as there is no DNA. Germline CDR1 reads SGHTA; CDR2 reads FQGNSA. The CDR3 is 15 amino acids. The CDR3 is CASSFNGQGWEKLFF.

V usage is TRBV27 and J usage is TRBJ1-5; TCRdb picks TRBD1, but there is no DNA to check that call. The CDR3 has 14 amino acids. CDR1 MNHEY and CDR2 SMNVEV come from the germline V gene (reference sequence). CDR3: CASSFRQGKEPQHF.

The V gene is TRBV10-3, the J gene TRBJ2-1; TCRdb's D call, TRBD2, is unchecked because there is no DNA. Germline V gene sequence: CDR1 ENHRY, CDR2 SYGVKD. The CDR3 length is 15 residues. The CDR3 loop reads CAISERLAGNNEQFF.

The chain carries TRBV5-1 and TRBJ1-1; TCRdb designates TRBD1, a call that cannot be tested without DNA. The CDR3 runs 15 residues. Germline V gene lookup returns CDR1 SGHRS and CDR2 YFSETQ. CDR3 protein: CASSWQGRLNTEAFF.

The genes are TRBV11-2 and TRBJ2-1; without DNA, the TCRdb call of TRBD2 cannot be checked. CDR1 SGHAT and CDR2 FQNNGV come from the germline V gene. The CDR3 has 15 amino acids. The CDR3 sequence is CASRPWLAEYNEQFF.

The genes are TRBV7-9 and TRBJ1-1. The CDR3 is 12 residues long. The germline gives CDR1 SEHNR, CDR2 FQNEAQ (reference sequence). This chain's CDR3 is CASSLGISEAFF.

The chain employs TRBV4-1 and TRBJ1-6; no DNA is available, so the TRBD1 call from TCRdb remains unchecked. This CDR3 is 16 amino acids long. Germline values: CDR1 MGHRA, CDR2 YSYEKL. The CDR3 region is CASSQDRGQGSTPLHF.

The rearrangement uses TRBV10-3 and TRBJ1-2; absent DNA, TCRdb's TRBD1 call cannot be checked. The CDR3 is 12 residues long. CDR1 ENHRY and CDR2 SYGVKD come from the germline V gene. The CDR3: CATQGGSEGYTF.

V and J are TRBV6-1 and TRBJ2-7; TCRdb calls TRBD2, which cannot be checked without DNA. Germline V CDR1 and CDR2: MNHNS, SASEGT. The CDR3 consists of 14 residues. CDR3 protein: CASRGIVTIYEQYF.

V and J are TRBV5-1 and TRBJ2-5. CDR1 is SGHRS, CDR2 YFSETQ, per germline. The CDR3 length is 14 residues. The CDR3 sequence is CASSLSGREETQYF.

V and J are TRBV5-1 and TRBJ1-3; the TCRdb call, TRBD1, lacks DNA for checking. Germline CDR1 is SGHRS and CDR2 is YFSETQ. The CDR3 runs 19 residues. The chain's CDR3 is CASSPTPGQSLTPGNTIYF. Filled out from reference TRBV5-1 and TRBJ1-3, the complete variable domain reads KAGVTQTPRYLIKTRGQQVTLSCSPISGHRSVSWYQQTPGQGLQFLFEYFSETQRNKGNFPGRFSGRQFSNSRSEMNVSTLELGDSALYLCASSPTPGQSLTPGNTIYFGEGSWLTVV.

This chain links TRBV6-1 with TRBJ1-2; TCRdb proposes TRBD1, but this gene call is untestable without DNA. Germline values: CDR1 MNHNS, CDR2 SASEGT. CDR3 length: 13 residues. Here the CDR3 reads CASSPGGGYGYTF.